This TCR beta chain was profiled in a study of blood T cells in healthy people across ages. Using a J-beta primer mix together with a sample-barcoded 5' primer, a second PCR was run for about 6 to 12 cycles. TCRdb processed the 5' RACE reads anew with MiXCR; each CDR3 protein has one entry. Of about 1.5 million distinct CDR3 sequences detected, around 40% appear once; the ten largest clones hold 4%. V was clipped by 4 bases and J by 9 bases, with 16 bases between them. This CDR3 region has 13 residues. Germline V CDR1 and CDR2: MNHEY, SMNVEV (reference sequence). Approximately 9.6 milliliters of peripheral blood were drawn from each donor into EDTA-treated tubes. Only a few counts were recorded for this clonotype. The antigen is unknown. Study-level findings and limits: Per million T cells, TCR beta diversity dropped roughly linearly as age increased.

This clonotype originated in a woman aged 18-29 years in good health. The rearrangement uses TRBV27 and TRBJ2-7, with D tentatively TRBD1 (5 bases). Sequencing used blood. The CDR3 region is CASSWGTPYVQYF. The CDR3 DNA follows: TGTGCCAGCAGTTGGGGCACCCCCTATGTGCAGTACTTC.